These 7 T cell receptor beta chains were sequenced from one sample in a study of blood T cell repertoires in COVID-19. Sequencing used immunoSEQ multiplex PCR; TCRdb keeps in-frame clones, though not all of them. The table lists over 200,000 clones, about 91% of them singletons, with approximately 10% in the top ten. Sequencing was carried out using PBMCs or T cells enriched from blood (not recorded which). The receptors originated from a man younger than 35 with acute COVID-19.

The gene calls are TRBV7-2 and TRBJ2-7; 10 bases agree with TRBD2. This CDR3 has 17 amino acids. Germline trimming cut 0 bases from V and 2 bases from J; bases unmatched to any gene: 7. Germline-derived CDR1 and CDR2 are SGHTA and FQGNSA. The CDR3 nucleotides are TGTGCCAGCAGCTTAGCGCATGGACTAGCGGAGACCTACGAGCAGTACTTC. Translation: CASSLAHGLAETYEQYF. The full variable domain, rest sourced from reference TRBV7-2 and TRBJ2-7, is GAGVSQSPSNKVTEKGKDVELRCDPISGHTALYWYRQSLGQGLEFLIYFQGNSAPDKSGLPSDRFSAERTGGSVSTLTIQRTQQEDSAVYLCASSLAHGLAETYEQYFGPGTRLTVT.

The chain carries TRBV28 and TRBJ2-7; the D gene is possibly TRBD2 (6 bases). Germline CDR1 is MDHEN and CDR2 is SYDVKM. The CDR3 is made up of 13 amino acids. V was pared by 7 bases and J by 0 bases, with 10 bases between. For the CDR3, the DNA is TGTGCCAGCAATGGGGGGTACTCCTACGAGCAGTACTTC. Residues: CASNGGYSYEQYF.

This sequence joins TRBV27 and TRBJ2-7; TRBD1 matches 9 bases. The CDR3 sequence is 15 residues long. The V segment lost 4 bases and the J segment 3 bases; nucleotides outside the gene matches: 7. Looked up from germline, CDR1 is MNHEY and CDR2 is SMNVEV (reference sequence). The CDR3 reads CASSSRDRELYEQYF. The CDR3 region has the DNA TGTGCCAGCAGTTCCCGGGACAGGGAACTCTACGAGCAGTACTTC.

V gene TRBV28 combines with J gene TRBJ2-7; tentatively, D is TRBD1 (6 bases). The CDR3 extends over 14 amino acids. The V end lost 5 bases, the J end lost 3 bases, and 14 bases lay between the germline ends. Germline lookup yields CDR1 MDHEN and CDR2 SYDVKM. The CDR3 DNA sequence: TGTGCCAGCAGTCCCGCAGGGGCCAGCTACGAGCAGTACTTC. Translation: CASSPAGASYEQYF. Drawing the rest from reference TRBV28 and TRBJ2-7, the complete variable domain is DVKVTQSSRYLVKRTGEKVFLECVQDMDHENMFWYRQDPGLGLRLIYFSYDVKMKEKGDIPEGYSVSREKKERFSLILESASTNQTSMYLCASSPAGASYEQYFGPGTRLTVT.

V gene TRBV7-9 combines with J gene TRBJ1-4; weak D call: TRBD1 (5 bases). Trimming left V 5 bases short and J 5 bases short, with 15 bases between. The CDR3 totals 15 residues. CDR1 is SEHNR, CDR2 FQNEAQ, per germline (reference sequence). In DNA form, the CDR3 reads TGTGCCAGCAGCCCCACGACAGAGCAAAATGAAAAACTGTTTTTT. It encodes CASSPTTEQNEKLFF.

V usage is TRBV4-1 and J usage is TRBJ2-3, with 10 positions matching TRBD2. Germline-derived CDR1 and CDR2 are MGHRA and YSYEKL. V trimming: 4 bases; J trimming: 0 bases; junction bases outside the gene matches: 13. The CDR3 has 19 amino acids. CDR3 in amino acids: CASSLLPPLTSGSTDTQYF. CDR3 coding DNA: TGCGCCAGCAGCCTATTACCCCCCCTGACTAGCGGGAGCACAGATACGCAGTATTTT.

This chain links TRBV5-4 with TRBJ2-2, with 8 bases lining up with TRBD1. V gave up 1 base and J gave up 7 bases; unmatched junction bases: 6. From germline, CDR1 is SGHNT and CDR2 YYREEE (reference sequence). This CDR3 has 15 residues. In DNA, the CDR3 is TGTGCCAGCAGCTTGTTGGACAGGGTGGTCGGGGAGCTGTTTTTT. It translates to CASSLLDRVVGELFF.